Below are 21 T cell receptor beta chains sequenced from a single sample in a study of blood T cell repertoires in COVID-19. Here immunoSEQ multiplex PCR was the method, and the copy in TCRdb shows in-frame clones only, minus some. In the table there are about 300,000 clones, about 83% of which are singletons. What was sequenced was peripheral blood. The receptors derive from a woman between 45 and 60 years old with acute or convalescent COVID-19.

This clone was observed a handful of times. V usage is TRBV6-5 and J usage is TRBJ1-5; 10 nucleotides align to TRBD1. The CDR3 is 14 residues long. From germline, CDR1 is MNHEY and CDR2 SVGAGI. Trimming removed 6 bases from V and 4 bases from J; junction bases left unmatched: 3. CDR3 sequence reads: CASSLDRGNQPQHF. CDR3 nucleotides: TGTGCCAGCAGCCTGGACAGGGGGAATCAGCCCCAGCATTTT.

J is TRBJ2-1 and V is TRBV11-2, with D perhaps TRBD1 (6 bases). V gave up 6 bases and J gave up 3 bases, with 12 bases separating them. The length of the CDR3 is 14 residues. Looked up from germline, CDR1 is SGHAT and CDR2 is FQNNGV. The CDR3 DNA reads as TGTGCCAGCAGGGGGGCGGAGAACTACAATGAGCAGTTCTTC. It specifies CASRGAENYNEQFF.

This chain uses TRBV19 with TRBJ2-2; a possible D gene is TRBD1 (6 bases). V was pared by 3 bases and J by 1 base, with 15 bases between. The CDR3 spans 17 residues. Germline values: CDR1 LNHDA, CDR2 SQIVND (reference sequence). The CDR3 DNA follows: TGTGCCAGTAGTATGGGGGCAGGAAGACAGAACACCGGGGAGCTGTTTTTT. This translates into CASSMGAGRQNTGELFF.

The chain has TRBV5-1 and TRBJ1-5; no reliable D call. The CDR3 is made up of 15 amino acids. The V gene lost 0 bases and the J gene lost 3 bases, with 10 bases spanning the gap. CDR1 and CDR2 from the germline V gene are SGHRS and YFSETQ. The CDR3 is CASSLAGGFNQPQHF. As DNA, the CDR3 is TGCGCCAGCAGCTTGGCCGGCGGCTTCAATCAGCCCCAGCATTTT.

The V gene is TRBV11-2, the J gene TRBJ2-5; TRBD2 agrees at 7 bases. CDR1 is SGHAT and CDR2 is FQNNGV in the germline V gene. Trimming at V came to 5 bases and at J to 4 bases, leaving 4 bases not matched to a gene. CDR3 size: 13 residues. Here the CDR3 reads CASSLPGGETQYF. CDR3 DNA sequence: TGTGCCAGCAGCCTACCGGGGGGAGAGACCCAGTACTTC.

This clone was found once. The V call is TRBV9, the J call TRBJ1-5; tentative D call: TRBD1 (5 bases). V shed 4 bases and J shed 1 base, with 9 bases lying between them. This CDR3 is built from 14 residues. CDR1 and CDR2 (germline): SGDLS, YYNGEE. This CDR3 reads CASSPGLSNQPQHF. As DNA, the CDR3 is TGTGCCAGCAGCCCAGGGCTAAGCAATCAGCCCCAGCATTTT.

The chain uses TRBV9 and TRBJ1-1, with D maybe TRBD1 (6 bases). This CDR3 is built from 14 residues. The germline V gene encodes CDR1 SGDLS and CDR2 YYNGEE. The V end lost 2 bases, the J end lost 4 bases, and 12 bases lay between the germline ends. The CDR3 coding sequence is TGTGCCAGCAGCGTTGGGGGCTCTATCACTGAAGCTTTCTTT. This codes for CASSVGGSITEAFF.

The V gene is TRBV9, the J gene TRBJ1-4, with TRBD1 identical over 9 bases. Unmatched junction bases numbered 5, after V lost 1 base and J lost 7 bases. Germline CDR1 reads SGDLS; CDR2 reads YYNGEE. The CDR3 length is 15 residues. CDR3 loop: CASSVSGTGSEKLFF. CDR3 sequence (DNA): TGTGCCAGCAGCGTATCCGGGACAGGGAGTGAAAAACTGTTTTTT.

The CDR3 nucleotides are TGTGCCAGCAGCTTACTAGCGCGAGGGTACGAGCAGTACTTC. This gives the protein CASSLLARGYEQYF. V and J are TRBV7-3 and TRBJ2-7; TRBD2 is a possible D gene (6 bases). V was shortened by 2 bases and J by 4 bases, with 12 bases between the two germline ends. The germline CDR1 and CDR2 sequences are SGHTA and FQGTGA. There are 14 residues in the CDR3.

The V gene is TRBV6-6, the J gene TRBJ2-5; 10 bases map to TRBD1. This CDR3 comprises 15 residues. Looked up from germline, CDR1 is MNHNY and CDR2 is SVGAGI (reference sequence). J was trimmed by 1 base and V by 7 bases; bases with no gene match: 6. CDR3 nucleotide sequence: TGTGCCAGCATACCACGACAGGGGGCCCAAGAGACCCAGTACTTC. Amino acids: CASIPRQGAQETQYF.

This clone was observed once. This rearrangement joins TRBV10-3 to TRBJ1-1; perhaps TRBD1 as D (5 bases). Germline V gene sequence: CDR1 ENHRY, CDR2 SYGVKD. Trimming pared 4 bases from V and 1 base from J, leaving 7 bases between. There are 13 residues in the CDR3. CDR3 in DNA: TGTGCCATCAGTGGAACAGGGAACACTGAAGCTTTCTTT. Translating gives CAISGTGNTEAFF.

CDR3 nucleotide sequence: TGTGCCAGCACCAAACAACCGGGACAGGGGAACAATGAGCAGTTCTTC. It is translated as CASTKQPGQGNNEQFF. V usage is TRBV5-7 and J usage is TRBJ2-1, with 10 nucleotides matching TRBD1. TRBV5-7 is an ORF for which the function is uncertain. The CDR3 runs 16 residues. V lost 6 bases to trimming and J lost 5 bases; unmatched junction nucleotides: 11.

The chain is built from TRBV19 and TRBJ2-7; D might be TRBD2 (6 bases). The V gene lost 5 bases and the J gene lost 3 bases, with 11 bases spanning the gap. The CDR3 extends over 13 amino acids. Per the germline V gene, CDR1 is LNHDA and CDR2 is SQIVND (reference sequence). CDR3 sequence reads: CASSLGGDYEQYF. For the CDR3, the DNA is TGTGCCAGTAGTCTCGGAGGGGACTACGAGCAGTACTTC. The complete variable domain, with remaining parts taken from reference TRBV19 and TRBJ2-7, reads DGGITQSPKYLFRKEGQNVTLSCEQNLNHDAMYWYRQDPGQGLRLIYYSQIVNDFQKGDIAEGYSVSREKKESFPLTVTSAQKNPTAFYLCASSLGGDYEQYFGPGTRLTVT.

The CDR3 is CAWKGTSFIAKNIQYF. The CDR3 DNA follows: TGTGCCTGGAAGGGGACAAGTTTCATAGCCAAAAACATTCAGTACTTC. V usage is TRBV30 and J usage is TRBJ2-4, with a possible D match to TRBD1 (6 bases). The CDR3 has 16 amino acids. The V end was cut by 4 bases, the J end by 0 bases, with 16 bases between. Germline CDR1 reads GTSNPN; CDR2 reads SVGIG (reference sequence).

The chain employs TRBV5-5 and TRBJ2-7, with no clear D. V was pared by 5 bases and J by 1 base, with 7 bases between. The V gene's germline CDR1 is SGHKS and CDR2 YYEKEE (reference sequence). The CDR3 is made up of 12 amino acids. The CDR3 nucleotides are TGTGCCAGCAGAGCACCTTCCTACGAGCAGTACTTC. This encodes CASRAPSYEQYF.

V and J are TRBV27 and TRBJ1-2; 7 bases are a match to TRBD1. V shed 2 bases and J 6 bases; nucleotides not matched to a gene: 6. This CDR3 contains 14 residues. The germline V gene encodes CDR1 MNHEY and CDR2 SMNVEV (reference sequence). The CDR3 bases are TGTGCCAGCAGTTTACTGAGGGGGCGCGATGGCTACACCTTC. Amino acids: CASSLLRGRDGYTF.

V gene TRBV19 combines with J gene TRBJ2-7, with 7 bases fitting TRBD1. The CDR3 runs 17 residues. Germline values: CDR1 LNHDA, CDR2 SQIVND (reference sequence). Trimming took 2 bases from V and 2 from J; bases not matched to a gene: 12. The CDR3, as DNA: TGTGCCAGTAGTATATCCCACGGACAGGCGAGCACCTACGAGCAGTACTTC. It encodes CASSISHGQASTYEQYF.

The V call is TRBV4-3, the J call TRBJ2-1; D is perhaps TRBD1 (5 bases). This CDR3 is built from 13 residues. V lost 0 bases, J lost 9 bases, and 9 bases lay in between. From germline, CDR1 is LGHNA and CDR2 YSLEER. The CDR3 DNA sequence: TGCGCCAGCAGCCAAGATAGTGACAGTGAGCAGTTCTTC. It is translated as CASSQDSDSEQFF.

The V and J genes are TRBV5-1 and TRBJ2-3; D may be TRBD1 (5 bases). This CDR3 spans 16 amino acids. CDR1 is SGHRS and CDR2 is YFSETQ in the germline V gene. Trimming removed 0 bases from V and 2 bases from J, with 13 bases in between. CDR3 protein: CASSLVAGMVTDTQYF. Written as DNA, the CDR3 is TGCGCCAGCAGCTTGGTGGCAGGGATGGTCACAGATACGCAGTATTTT.

The CDR3 coding sequence is TGTGCCAGCACCTCTGTGTCGGCTAATGAAAAACTGTTTTTT. Translated, it gives CASTSVSANEKLFF. The rearrangement uses TRBV27 and TRBJ1-4, with D hard to call. Trimming cost V 7 bases and J 3 bases, with 12 bases left between them. CDR1 and CDR2 (germline): MNHEY, SMNVEV (reference sequence). The CDR3 has 14 amino acids.

This chain links TRBV5-1 with TRBJ2-2; D not certain. Germline lookup yields CDR1 SGHRS and CDR2 YFSETQ. CDR3 length equals 15 residues. V shed 0 bases and J shed 3 bases, with 9 bases lying between them. The CDR3 spells CASSLVVADTGELFF. DNA for the CDR3: TGCGCCAGCAGCTTGGTGGTAGCTGACACCGGGGAGCTGTTTTTT.